The source of this T cell receptor beta chain is a study of blood T cell repertoires in COVID-19 (dated by TCRdb to the early 2020s). About the full investigation: The collaborator samples originated in the United States, Italy and Spain and spanned the acute and convalescent phases of COVID-19. The repertoires were released in a freely available public database meant as a resource for research on the immune response to SARS-CoV-2. Sample metadata almost always included a de-identified subject ID, COVID-19 status, age in years and sex. HLA class I and class II types, where available, came from metadata supplied by the sample provider rather than from assay-based typing. The material from the prospective study consisted of cDNA or gDNA derived from T cells, B-cell-depleted T cells, or PBMCs. Deeply sampled blood TCRbeta repertoires from subjects exposed to, actively infected with, or recovered from COVID-19 were included in the dataset. The samples were drawn from the first 160 participants of the ongoing ImmuneRACE study and from over 950 subjects provided by 6 global collaborators. What the work shows at the level of the full study, not this receptor alone: The amount of clinical and demographic metadata varied by source and participant and was provided uncurated.

Each collaborating institution followed its own protocols to collect whole blood in K2EDTA tubes. For TCRbeta analysis, collaborators shipped samples as frozen whole blood, isolated PBMCs, or DNA extracted from either of those sample types. Relative to germline, V is 0 bases shorter and J is 6 bases shorter, with 13 bases between their ends. Per the germline V gene, SGDLS is the CDR1 and YYNGEE is the CDR2. The CDR3 measures 14 amino acids from cysteine to phenylalanine. The retained sequence is limited to the CDR3, 42 bases, with the frame set at the first base. In regard to this clone: It has no known antigen specificity. There are no base qualities to consult, and no much larger clone falls within one base.

TCRbeta CDR3 regions were amplified from genomic DNA by means of the immunoSEQ Assay, a bias-controlled multiplex PCR. On the study's bioinformatics: Within the assay, amplification of reference gene primers was used to estimate how many nucleated cells each sample contained. Sequence reads were collapsed and filtered to measure the absolute abundance of every unique TCRbeta CDR3 rearrangement. For each sample, productive Simpson clonality was calculated by taking the square root of Simpson's diversity index across productive rearrangements. As stored in TCRdb, this immuneACCESS dataset retains in-frame rearrangements with V and J assigned. A fraction of the clones does not appear; measured against another copy, unresolved V genes explain less than half of the discrepancy, and the remainder lacks a known reason. V and J calls and clone size follow that table, whereas D and trimming were derived from the DNA. The table for this sample lists 15,000 to 19,000 clones; approximately 85% of them were counted only once. The top ten constitute over 20% of the sample.

Here the chain combines TRBV9 and TRBJ2-7; the best D guess is TRBD1, with 5 bases matching. The sequence derives from an older man with active or convalescent COVID-19. The specimen was peripheral blood. The CDR3 amino acid sequence is: CASSVDNLGAEQYF. The DNA reads TGTGCCAGCAGCGTAGATAATTTAGGGGCCGAGCAGTACTTC. The full variable domain, completed from the reference TRBV9 and TRBJ2-7 proteins outside the CDR3, reads DSGVTQTPKHLITATGQRVTLRCSPRSGDLSVYWYQQSLDQGLQFLIQYYNGEERAKGNILERFSAQQFPDLHSELNLSSLELGDSALYFCASSVDNLGAEQYFGPGTRLTVT.